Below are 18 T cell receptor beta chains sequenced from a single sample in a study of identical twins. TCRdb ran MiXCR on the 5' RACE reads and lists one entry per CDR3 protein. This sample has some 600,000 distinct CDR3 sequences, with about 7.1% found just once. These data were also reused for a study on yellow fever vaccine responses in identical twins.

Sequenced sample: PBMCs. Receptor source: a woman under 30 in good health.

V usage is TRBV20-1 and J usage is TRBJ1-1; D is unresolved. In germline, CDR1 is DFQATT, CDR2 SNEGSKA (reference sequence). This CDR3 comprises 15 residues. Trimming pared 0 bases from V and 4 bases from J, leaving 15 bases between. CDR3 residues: CSARDPGKGGTEAFF. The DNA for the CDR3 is TGCAGTGCTAGAGATCCGGGTAAGGGTGGCACTGAAGCTTTCTTT.

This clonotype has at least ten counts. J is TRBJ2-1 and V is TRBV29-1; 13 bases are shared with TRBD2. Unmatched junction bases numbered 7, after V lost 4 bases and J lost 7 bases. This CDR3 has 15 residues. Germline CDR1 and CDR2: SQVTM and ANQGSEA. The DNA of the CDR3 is TGCAGCGTTGTCCGACTAGCGGGAGGCCCTAATGAGCAGTTCTTC. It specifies CSVVRLAGGPNEQFF.

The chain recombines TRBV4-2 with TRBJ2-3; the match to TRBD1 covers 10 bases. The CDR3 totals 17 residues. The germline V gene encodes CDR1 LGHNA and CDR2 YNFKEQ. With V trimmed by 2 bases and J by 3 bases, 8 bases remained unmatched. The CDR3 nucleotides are TGTGCCAGCAGCCAACAACGGACAGGGGGTTTGACAGATACGCAGTATTTT. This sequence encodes CASSQQRTGGLTDTQYF.

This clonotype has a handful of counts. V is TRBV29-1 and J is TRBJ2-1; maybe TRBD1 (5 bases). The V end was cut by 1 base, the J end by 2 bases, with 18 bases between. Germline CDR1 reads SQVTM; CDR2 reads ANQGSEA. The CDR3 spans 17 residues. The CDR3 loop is CSVEAPPRDPPYNEQFF. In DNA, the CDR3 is TGCAGCGTTGAAGCCCCCCCCAGGGATCCCCCCTACAATGAGCAGTTCTTC.

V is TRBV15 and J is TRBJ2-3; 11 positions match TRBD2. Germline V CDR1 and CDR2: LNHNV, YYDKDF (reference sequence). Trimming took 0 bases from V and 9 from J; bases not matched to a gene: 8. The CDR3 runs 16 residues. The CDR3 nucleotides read TGTGCCACCAGCAGAGATCTGGTTAGCGGGGGGGCGACGCAGTATTTT. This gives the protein CATSRDLVSGGATQYF.

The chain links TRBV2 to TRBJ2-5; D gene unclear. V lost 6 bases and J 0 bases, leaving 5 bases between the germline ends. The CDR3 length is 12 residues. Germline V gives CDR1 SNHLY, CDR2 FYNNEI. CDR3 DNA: TGTGCCAGCAGGGGCTACCAAGAGACCCAGTACTTC. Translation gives CASRGYQETQYF.

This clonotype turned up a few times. DNA for the CDR3: TGTGCCAGCTCGGGACTAGCGGGAGAGGTATACGAGCAGTACTTC. Amino acids: CASSGLAGEVYEQYF. V is TRBV21-1 and J is TRBJ2-7; the D call in the table, TRBD2, was not verified against the DNA. TRBV21-1 is a pseudogene locus. The length of the CDR3 is 15 residues.

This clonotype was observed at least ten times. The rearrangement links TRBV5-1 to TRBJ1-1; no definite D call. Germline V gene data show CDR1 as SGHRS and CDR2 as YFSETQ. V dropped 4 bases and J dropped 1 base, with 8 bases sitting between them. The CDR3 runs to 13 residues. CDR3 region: CASSQDGNTEAFF. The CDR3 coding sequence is TGCGCCAGCAGCCAGGACGGGAACACTGAAGCTTTCTTT.

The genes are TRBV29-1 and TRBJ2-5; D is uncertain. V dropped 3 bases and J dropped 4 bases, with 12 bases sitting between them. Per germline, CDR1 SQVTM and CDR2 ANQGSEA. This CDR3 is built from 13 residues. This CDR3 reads CSVDGNSLETQYF. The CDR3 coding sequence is TGCAGCGTTGATGGTAACAGTTTAGAGACCCAGTACTTC.

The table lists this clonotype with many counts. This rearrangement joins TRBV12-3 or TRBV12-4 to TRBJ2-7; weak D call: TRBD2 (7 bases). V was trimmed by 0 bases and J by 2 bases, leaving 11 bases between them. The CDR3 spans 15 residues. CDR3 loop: CASSLASGGPYEQYF. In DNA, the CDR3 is TGTGCCAGCAGTTTAGCTTCGGGGGGCCCCTACGAGCAGTACTTC.

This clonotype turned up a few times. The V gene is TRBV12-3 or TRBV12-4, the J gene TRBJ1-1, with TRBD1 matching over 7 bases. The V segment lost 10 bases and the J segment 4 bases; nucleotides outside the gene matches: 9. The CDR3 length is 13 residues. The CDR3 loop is CATNSQGGTEAFF. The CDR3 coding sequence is TGTGCCACCAATTCCCAGGGGGGCACTGAAGCTTTCTTT.

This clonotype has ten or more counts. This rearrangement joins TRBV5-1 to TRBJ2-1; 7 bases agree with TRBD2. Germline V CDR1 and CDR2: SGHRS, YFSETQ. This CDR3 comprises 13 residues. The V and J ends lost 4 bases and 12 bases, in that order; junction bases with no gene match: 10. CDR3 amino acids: CASSPRFREGQFF. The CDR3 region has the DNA TGCGCCAGCAGCCCTCGCTTCAGGGAGGGGCAGTTCTTC.

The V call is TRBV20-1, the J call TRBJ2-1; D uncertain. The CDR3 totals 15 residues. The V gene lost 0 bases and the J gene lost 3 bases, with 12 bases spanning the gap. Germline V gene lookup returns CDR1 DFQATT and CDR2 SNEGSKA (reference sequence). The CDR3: CSARDSRNNYNEQFF. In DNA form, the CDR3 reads TGCAGTGCTAGAGATAGCCGGAACAACTACAATGAGCAGTTCTTC.

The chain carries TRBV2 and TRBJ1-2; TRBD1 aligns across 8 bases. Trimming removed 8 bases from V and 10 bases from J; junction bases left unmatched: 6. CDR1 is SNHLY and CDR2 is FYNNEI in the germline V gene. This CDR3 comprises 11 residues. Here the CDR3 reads CASYRGYNYTF. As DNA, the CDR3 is TGTGCCAGCTACAGGGGGTACAACTACACCTTC.

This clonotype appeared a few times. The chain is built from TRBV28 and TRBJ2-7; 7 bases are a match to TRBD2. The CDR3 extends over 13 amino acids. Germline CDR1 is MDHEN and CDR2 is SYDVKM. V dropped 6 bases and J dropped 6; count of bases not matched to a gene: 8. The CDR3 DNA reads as TGTGCCAGCAGCCTAGTGGGGGGGGGCGAGCAGTACGTC. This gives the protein CASSLVGGGEQYV.

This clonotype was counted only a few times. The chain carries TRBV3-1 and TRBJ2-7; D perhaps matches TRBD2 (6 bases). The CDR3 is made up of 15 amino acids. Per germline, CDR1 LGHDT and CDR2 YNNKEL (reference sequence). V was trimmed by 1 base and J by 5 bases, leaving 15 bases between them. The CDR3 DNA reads TGTGCCAGCAGCCAAGTAAAAGCGGGTCGGAACGAGCAGTACTTC. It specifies CASSQVKAGRNEQYF.

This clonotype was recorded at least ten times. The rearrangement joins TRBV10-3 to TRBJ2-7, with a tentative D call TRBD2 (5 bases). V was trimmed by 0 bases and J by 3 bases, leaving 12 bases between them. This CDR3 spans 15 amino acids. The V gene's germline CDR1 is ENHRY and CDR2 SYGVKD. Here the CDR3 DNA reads TGTGCCATCAGTGAGTCGAGGGCAGGTATCTACGAGCAGTACTTC. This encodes CAISESRAGIYEQYF.

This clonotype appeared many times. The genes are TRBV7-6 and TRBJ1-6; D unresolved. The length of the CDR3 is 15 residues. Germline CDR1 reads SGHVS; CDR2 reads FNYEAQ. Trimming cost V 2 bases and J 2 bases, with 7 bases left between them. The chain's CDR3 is CASSLQGTYNSPLHF. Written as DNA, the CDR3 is TGTGCCAGCAGCTTACAAGGAACCTATAATTCACCCCTCCACTTT.